This T cell receptor beta chain was identified in a study of beta chain features in type 1 diabetes. Points from the study as a whole: Significant though moderate, a shortening of TCRB CDR3s appeared in all four CD4+ subsets of Type 1 diabetes patients. Type 1 diabetes patients showed fewer insertions and more deletions at VDJ junctions.

Expressed TCRB transcripts were sequenced after all isolated RNA was converted to cDNA. TCRdb keeps only in-frame clones here, not all; method: immunoSEQ multiplex PCR. The sample shows 35,000 to 45,000 clones, approximately 61% of them seen only once. Every donor provided one heparinised blood draw, which averaged approximately 100 mL. Researchers reported sorting CD4+ naive, central memory, regulatory and stem cell-like memory cells via CD45RO/CCR7/CD25/CD127/CD95/CD27. This clone was detected once. As yet, its antigen is unknown. Germline V CDR1 and CDR2: SQVTM, ANQGSEA. There are 14 residues in the CDR3.

This clonotype was sampled from a man aged 30 to 45 with type 1 diabetes. Some clones in this sample may be carry-over from other donors' samples. Specimen: Tregs from blood. The chain links TRBV29-1 to TRBJ2-5; 7 bases line up with TRBD1. The J call could be wrong; TRBJ2-7 is a better fit for the DNA end. Written as DNA, the CDR3 is TGCAGCGTTGAGGAAGGGGACAGTTCCTACGAGCAGTACTTC. It encodes CSVEEGDSSYEQYF.